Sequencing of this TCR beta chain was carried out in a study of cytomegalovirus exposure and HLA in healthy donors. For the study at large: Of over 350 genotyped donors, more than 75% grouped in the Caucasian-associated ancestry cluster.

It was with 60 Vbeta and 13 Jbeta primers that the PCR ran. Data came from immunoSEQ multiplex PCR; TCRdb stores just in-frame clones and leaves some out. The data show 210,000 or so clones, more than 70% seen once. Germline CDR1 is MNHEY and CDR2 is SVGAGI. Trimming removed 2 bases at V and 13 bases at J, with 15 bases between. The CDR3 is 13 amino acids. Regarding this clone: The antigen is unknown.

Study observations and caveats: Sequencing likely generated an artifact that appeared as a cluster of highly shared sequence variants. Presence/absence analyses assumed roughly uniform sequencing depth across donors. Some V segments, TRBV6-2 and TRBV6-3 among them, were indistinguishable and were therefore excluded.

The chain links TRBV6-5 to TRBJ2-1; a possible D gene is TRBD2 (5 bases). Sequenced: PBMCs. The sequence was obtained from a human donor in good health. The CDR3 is CASSYARAPAQFF. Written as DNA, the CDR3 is TGTGCCAGCAGTTACGCGCGGGCCCCCGCCCAGTTCTTC.